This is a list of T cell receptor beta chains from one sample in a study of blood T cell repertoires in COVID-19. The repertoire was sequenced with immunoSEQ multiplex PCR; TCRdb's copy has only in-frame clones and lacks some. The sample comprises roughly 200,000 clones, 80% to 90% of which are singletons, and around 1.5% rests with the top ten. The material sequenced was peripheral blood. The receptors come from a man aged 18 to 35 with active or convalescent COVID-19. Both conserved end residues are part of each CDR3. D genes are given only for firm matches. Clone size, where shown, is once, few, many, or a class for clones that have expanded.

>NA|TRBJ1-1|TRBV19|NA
CASIRGYTEAFF
TGTGCCAGTATAAGGGGGTACACTGAAGCTTTCTTT
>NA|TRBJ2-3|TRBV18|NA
CASSPIMRGGRTDTQYF
TGTGCCAGCTCACCAATAATGCGCGGAGGGCGGACAGATACGCAGTATTTT
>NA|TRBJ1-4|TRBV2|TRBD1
CASSVGQGSEKLFF
TGTGCCAGCAGCGTCGGACAGGGTTCTGAAAAACTGTTTTTT
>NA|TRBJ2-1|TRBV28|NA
CASWAGSYNEQFF
TGTGCCAGCTGGGCGGGCTCCTACAATGAGCAGTTCTTC
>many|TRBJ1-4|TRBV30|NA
CAWSSASNEKLFF
TGTGCCTGGAGTTCCGCGAGTAATGAAAAACTGTTTTTT
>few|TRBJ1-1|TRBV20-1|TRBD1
CSASQGAHSEAFF
TGCAGTGCTAGTCAGGGGGCGCATTCTGAAGCTTTCTTT
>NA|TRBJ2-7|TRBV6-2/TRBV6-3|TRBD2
CASSFSGSEQYF
TGTGCCAGCAGTTTTAGCGGGTCCGAGCAGTACTTC
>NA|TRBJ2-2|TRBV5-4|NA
CASSLAVGTNTGELFF
TGTGCCAGCAGCTTGGCGGTCGGGACTAACACCGGGGAGCTGTTTTTT
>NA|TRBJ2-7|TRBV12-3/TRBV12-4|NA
CASSFPLGGEQYF
TGTGCCAGCAGTTTCCCCCTCGGCGGAGAGCAGTACTTC
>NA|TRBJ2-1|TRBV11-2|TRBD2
CASSPSTPRLAAYNEQFF
TGTGCCAGCAGCCCTTCCACCCCCCGACTAGCGGCCTACAATGAGCAGTTCTTC
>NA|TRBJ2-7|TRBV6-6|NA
CASRTEFGYEQYF
TGTGCCAGCCGCACAGAGTTCGGATACGAGCAGTACTTC
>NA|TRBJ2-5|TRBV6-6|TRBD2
CASSYRLAESQYF
TGTGCCAGCAGTTACCGACTAGCCGAGTCCCAGTACTTC
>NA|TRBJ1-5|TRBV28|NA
CASSLYRTGWNQPQHF
TGTGCCAGCAGTTTATATAGAACAGGGTGGAATCAGCCCCAGCATTTT